This TCR beta chain was retrieved from a study of T cell responses to AZD1222 COVID-19 vaccine (dated by TCRdb to the early 2020s). Describing the broader study: AZD1222 recipients whose second dose came at about 4 weeks and those whose second dose came at about 12 weeks were combined into one group, since spike-specific TCR depth and breadth did not differ between the two schedules. TCR sequencing was performed for 230 to 250 trial participants, of whom about 200 were given two doses of AZD1222 and about 25 were given two doses of MenACWY control vaccine. Trial participants were enrolled into age subgroups of 18-55, 56-69 and 70-plus years, which contained about 150, 28 and 57 TCR-sequenced participants, respectively.

Concerning this clone: Which antigen it targets is not known. No base quality information exists; no much larger clone differs at one position.

Taken with the paper, the label for time point translates to: baseline before first vaccination. Samples from vaccinated people were obtained from the UK trials COV001 and COV002, which included a single-blind randomized controlled phase 2/3 trial of AZD1222 (ChAdOx1 nCoV-19) in healthy adults. For TCRbeta chain sequencing, PBMC samples were collected from trial participants at day 0 and at day 28 after the second dose. The full study reports these points: The 56-69-year group was small, and its depth increase did not reach significance, likely because of low power. Conclusions about previously exposed vaccinees were limited because only a handful of AZD1222 recipients were SARS-CoV-2 seropositive at baseline. A significant rise in spike-specific TCR breadth and depth was observed after two AZD1222 doses relative to day 0 and relative to MenACWY recipients. The vaccine-associated CD4 TCRs covered the entire spike protein, and the dominant responses fell in regions 160-218 and 743-854. No day 14 peak-response samples were available, so repertoires were characterized only after the peak T cell response. Reportedly, almost half of the unique spike-specific TCRs recognized epitopes lying outside the regions that are mutated in the B.1.351 and B.1.1.7 variants. Participants were mostly white British and included more females than males, and it was suggested by the authors that clonal diversity may have been underestimated.

The CDR3 regions of human TCRbeta chains were subjected to immunosequencing. The original pipeline was this. TCRs in the repertoires were compared against a reference library of SARS-CoV-2-specific TCRs that had been generated with the MIRA antigen-specificity platform. Breadth meant the fraction of unique TCRs that were SARS-CoV-2-associated, whereas depth meant the fraction of total T cells that were SARS-CoV-2-associated. Using the MIRA data, each spike-specific TCR was assigned both to the spike region to which the TCR was reactive and to a CD4 or CD8 class. Log10-transformed breadth and depth values were compared by one-way ANOVA with Sidak's multiple comparisons tests. TCRdb's version of the immuneACCESS table is confined to in-frame rearrangements and falls short of the full clone set. An unresolved V gene accounts for under half of the shortfall where checked; the remainder is of unknown origin. That table furnishes V, J and clone size, whereas the DNA furnished D and trimming. The sample table holds about 140,000 clones, of which less than 95% were seen once. The leading ten clones occupy 1.3% to 1.5% of the sample.

The sequence was obtained from an adult in good health. Here the sequenced sample was peripheral blood, taken on day 0 of AZD1222 vaccination.

The CDR3 sequence is CASSQDWGTSNQPQHF. DNA sequence: TGCGCCAGCAGCCAAGATTGGGGGACAAGCAATCAGCCCCAGCATTTT. The chain links TRBV4-1 with TRBJ1-5; the D region possibly corresponds to TRBD1 (6 bases align). Per the germline V gene, MGHRA is the CDR1 and YSYEKL is the CDR2. From cysteine to phenylalanine, the CDR3 is 16 amino acids long. Here the CDR3 DNA is all that survives: 48 bases in frame from base 1. The V and J ends are trimmed by 0 bases and 1 base, leaving 10 bases between them.